The 18 T cell receptor beta chains listed next were all sequenced from one sample in a study of T cells expressing NK-cell markers. Using the 5' RACE reads, TCRdb records one entry per CDR3 protein without DNA. The specimen's table records some 150,000 distinct CDR3 sequences. Sequencing was carried out using blood T cells: a sorted CD56 or NKG2C T cell subset, CD4+ or CD8+ T cells, or bulk PBMC T cells (not recorded which). The receptors here all came from a woman aged 50 to 60 in good health.

The chain has TRBV7-7 and TRBJ2-2; the TCRdb D gene call, TRBD2, has no DNA to confirm it. CDR1 SSHAT and CDR2 FNYEAQ come from the germline V gene (reference sequence). There are 17 residues in the CDR3. CDR3 amino acids: CASSPYPTSGRPGELFF.

The genes are TRBV24-1 and TRBJ2-1; TCRdb reports TRBD2, a call that lacks DNA to check it against. Germline CDR1 KGHDR, CDR2 SFDVKD. The CDR3 runs 18 residues. CDR3 amino acids: CATSDLQGDLANIGPQFF.

The V call is TRBV5-1, the J call TRBJ1-1. Germline V CDR1 and CDR2: SGHRS, YFSETQ. The CDR3 spans 14 residues. The CDR3 spells CASSPNYLNTEAFF.

This sequence joins TRBV9 and TRBJ2-5; TCRdb selects TRBD1, and the lack of DNA leaves this call unchecked. CDR3 length: 15 amino acids. Germline V gives CDR1 SGDLS, CDR2 YYNGEE. The CDR3 reads CASSGGVATQETQYF.

The chain couples TRBV5-1 to TRBJ2-7; the TRBD2 assignment by TCRdb is unverifiable without DNA. The CDR3 spans 16 residues. Germline-derived CDR1 and CDR2 are SGHRS and YFSETQ. CDR3 protein: CASSSFPTSGSYEQYF.

V and J are TRBV9 and TRBJ2-3; TCRdb lists TRBD2, though no DNA is available to test this call. This CDR3 comprises 16 residues. The germline gives CDR1 SGDLS, CDR2 YYNGEE. CDR3 residues: CASSVGSRESWDTQYF.

The chain carries TRBV27 and TRBJ2-1; lacking DNA, the TRBD2 call made by TCRdb goes unchecked. The CDR3 length is 15 residues. Germline V gives CDR1 MNHEY, CDR2 SMNVEV (reference sequence). The CDR3 spells CASSHEAGGYNEQFF.

The chain carries TRBV12-5 and TRBJ2-1. Looked up from germline, CDR1 is LGHNT and CDR2 is FRNRAP. The CDR3 consists of 14 residues. The CDR3 sequence: CASGLLAVDNEQFF.

The chain is built from TRBV12-3 or TRBV12-4 and TRBJ2-5; the D call of TRBD1 rests on TCRdb alone, since no DNA is present to check it. This CDR3 has 15 residues. This CDR3 reads CASTGARDRGETQYF.

The V and J genes are TRBV2 and TRBJ2-2; TCRdb outputs TRBD1, but without DNA this stays unchecked. Germline values: CDR1 SNHLY, CDR2 FYNNEI. This CDR3 is 11 amino acids long. CDR3 loop: CANSRAGELFF.

This rearrangement joins TRBV9 to TRBJ2-1; the D gene TCRdb calls, TRBD2, cannot be checked with no DNA. Germline loops: CDR1 SGDLS, CDR2 YYNGEE. This CDR3 is 19 amino acids long. CDR3 sequence reads: CASSPIGLHSGSVYNEQFF.

The chain carries TRBV11-2 and TRBJ2-7; TCRdb gives TRBD1 as the D gene, but with no DNA this cannot be confirmed. The CDR3 covers 15 residues. Germline-derived CDR1 and CDR2 are SGHAT and FQNNGV. The CDR3 loop is CASSQGTGGFYEQYF.

V usage is TRBV18 and J usage is TRBJ2-5; TCRdb selects TRBD2, and the lack of DNA leaves this call unchecked. The germline V gene has CDR1 KGHSH and CDR2 LQKENI. The CDR3 totals 16 residues. CDR3 loop: CASSPEGLAAEETQYF.

The rearrangement uses TRBV12-5 and TRBJ2-1; as DNA is missing, the TRBD1 call by TCRdb cannot be tested. CDR3 length: 14 amino acids. Germline CDR1 LGHNT, CDR2 FRNRAP. The CDR3 loop reads CASAEVGTGNEQFF.

V gene TRBV12-3 or TRBV12-4 combines with J gene TRBJ2-5; there is no DNA to check the TCRdb D call of TRBD2. This CDR3 is 13 amino acids long. The CDR3 loop is CASSPGLQETQYF.

The V and J genes are TRBV12-3 or TRBV12-4 and TRBJ1-3; checking the TCRdb D call of TRBD1 is not possible without DNA. The CDR3 is 17 residues long. The chain's CDR3 is CASSLYGGGASGNTIYF.

This chain links TRBV7-9 with TRBJ1-1. In germline, CDR1 is SEHNR, CDR2 FQNEAQ (reference sequence). The CDR3 contains 13 residues. CDR3 sequence reads: CASSVGANTEAFF.

V gene TRBV6-2 or TRBV6-3 combines with J gene TRBJ2-1; checking the TCRdb D call of TRBD1 is not possible without DNA. From germline, CDR1 is MNHEY and CDR2 SVGEGT. The CDR3 totals 16 residues. The CDR3 is CASSYPPTGSHNEQFF.